The 26 T cell receptor beta chains in this list originate from one sample, sequenced in a study of blood T cell repertoires in COVID-19. The protocol was immunoSEQ multiplex PCR, while the TCRdb copy is restricted to in-frame clones and leaves out a portion. The sample includes approximately 120,000 clones, around 70% of them seen just once. The specimen was peripheral blood. These receptors were obtained from a man aged 60 to 75 with acute or convalescent COVID-19.

V gene TRBV11-2 combines with J gene TRBJ2-7, with D possibly TRBD1 on 6 matching bases. Germline CDR1 SGHAT, CDR2 FQNNGV. This CDR3 comprises 12 residues. V was shortened by 6 bases and J by 7 bases, with 13 bases between the two germline ends. CDR3 sequence (DNA): TGTGCCAGCAGACTTACAGGGAATGAGCAGTACTTC. This sequence encodes CASRLTGNEQYF.

The rearrangement uses TRBV2 and TRBJ1-1, with D possibly TRBD1 on 5 matching bases. Trimming removed 7 bases at V and 6 bases at J, with 18 bases between. The CDR3 has 14 amino acids. Germline V gene data show CDR1 as SNHLY and CDR2 as FYNNEI. The CDR3 is CASKGTGVVAEAFF. The CDR3 DNA reads TGTGCCAGCAAGGGTACGGGGGTCGTGGCTGAAGCTTTCTTT.

The rearrangement links TRBV10-3 to TRBJ1-2; D might be TRBD1 (6 bases). This CDR3 is built from 11 residues. Germline assignment: CDR1 ENHRY and CDR2 SYGVKD. V was pared by 8 bases and J by 5 bases, with 9 bases between. The CDR3 DNA reads as TGTGCCATCGCCGACAGGTATGGCTACACCTTC. Residues: CAIADRYGYTF.

The chain couples TRBV20-1 to TRBJ1-2, with D tentatively TRBD1 (5 bases). The CDR3 is made up of 11 amino acids. The germline V gene has CDR1 DFQATT and CDR2 SNEGSKA (reference sequence). Trimming stripped 8 bases from V and 8 bases from J, with 15 bases between. CDR3 DNA sequence: TGCAGTTTGGCTGGGGCTTACGGCTACACCTTC. This gives the protein CSLAGAYGYTF.

This clone has just one count. The chain carries TRBV7-3 and TRBJ2-2; D may be TRBD1 (5 bases). Germline-derived CDR1 and CDR2 are SGHTA and FQGTGA. The CDR3 is 14 residues long. The germline V and J ends were trimmed by 5 bases and 5 bases, with 12 bases remaining between them. CDR3 loop: CASSQGLRTGELFF. As DNA, the CDR3 is TGTGCCAGCAGCCAGGGCTTGCGGACCGGGGAGCTGTTTTTT.

The genes are TRBV7-3 and TRBJ2-5; D is perhaps TRBD2 (6 bases). V gave up 5 bases and J gave up 5 bases, with 12 bases separating them. CDR3 length equals 13 residues. CDR1 is SGHTA and CDR2 is FQGTGA in the germline V gene. CDR3 nucleotide sequence: TGTGCCAGCAGCCCCGGGGGTGGGGAGACCCAGTACTTC. Protein: CASSPGGGETQYF.

The chain recombines TRBV5-1 with TRBJ1-5; 8 nucleotides agree with TRBD1. The CDR3 length is 14 residues. Per the germline V gene, CDR1 is SGHRS and CDR2 is YFSETQ. Germline trimming cut 4 bases from V and 4 bases from J; bases unmatched to any gene: 4. The CDR3 bases are TGCGCCAGCAGCCCAGGGGGCGGGAATCAGCCCCAGCATTTT. Its translation is CASSPGGGNQPQHF. The variable domain in full, completed from reference TRBV5-1 and TRBJ1-5, reads KAGVTQTPRYLIKTRGQQVTLSCSPISGHRSVSWYQQTPGQGLQFLFEYFSETQRNKGNFPGRFSGRQFSNSRSEMNVSTLELGDSALYLCASSPGGGNQPQHFGDGTRLSIL.

This sequence joins TRBV27 and TRBJ1-5; possibly TRBD1 for D (5 bases). V was cut by 5 bases and J by 0 bases, with 14 bases left in between. The CDR3 runs 16 residues. CDR1 and CDR2 (germline): MNHEY, SMNVEV (reference sequence). The CDR3 protein is CASSAQAGLSNQPQHF. In DNA, the CDR3 is TGTGCCAGCAGTGCACAGGCAGGCCTTAGCAATCAGCCCCAGCATTTT.

V is TRBV3-1 (or the pseudogene TRBV3-2) and J is TRBJ1-6; possibly TRBD1 for D (6 bases). With 4 bases removed from V and 0 bases from J, the gap between germline ends came to 19 bases. Germline CDR1 and CDR2: LGHDT and YNNKEL (reference sequence). The CDR3 spans 19 residues. This chain's CDR3 is CASSPTYGGAGSYNSPLHF. The CDR3 bases are TGTGCCAGCAGCCCCACCTATGGGGGGGCAGGCTCCTATAATTCACCCCTCCACTTT.

The chain has TRBV5-8 and TRBJ2-7; D is ambiguous. The CDR3 runs to 13 residues. Per germline, CDR1 SGHTS and CDR2 YDEGEE. The V and J ends lost 1 base and 2 bases respectively, with 7 bases between them. The chain's CDR3 is CASSLWLTYEQYF. DNA of the CDR3: TGTGCCAGCAGCTTGTGGCTCACCTACGAGCAGTACTTC.

This sequence joins TRBV3-1 (or the pseudogene TRBV3-2) and TRBJ2-7; 8 nucleotides match TRBD2. Trimming cost V 5 bases and J 1 base; bases outside gene matches: 4. Germline CDR1 reads LGHDT; CDR2 reads YNNKEL (reference sequence). This CDR3 has 14 residues. The CDR3 region is CASSILAASYEQYF. The CDR3 bases are TGTGCCAGCAGCATACTAGCGGCATCCTACGAGCAGTACTTC.

The chain joins TRBV19 to TRBJ1-5; TRBD1 aligns across 8 bases. V dropped 3 bases and J dropped 2; count of bases not matched to a gene: 3. The CDR3 spans 15 residues. The germline V gene has CDR1 LNHDA and CDR2 SQIVND (reference sequence). Here the CDR3 DNA reads TGTGCCAGTAGTATCCAGGGGGCGGGCAATCAGCCCCAGCATTTT. It translates to CASSIQGAGNQPQHF.

This chain connects TRBV6-5 to TRBJ1-5; perhaps TRBD1 as D (5 bases). The germline CDR1 and CDR2 sequences are MNHEY and SVGAGI. Trimming left V 0 bases short and J 1 base short, with 7 bases between. The CDR3 runs 15 residues. Written as DNA, the CDR3 is TGTGCCAGCAGTTACTCCCGACAGAGCAATCAGCCCCAGCATTTT. It encodes CASSYSRQSNQPQHF.

This sequence joins TRBV12-5 and TRBJ2-7, with TRBD2 matching 11 bases. CDR3 size: 16 residues. V lost 6 bases to trimming and J lost 0 bases; unmatched junction nucleotides: 7. Germline V CDR1 and CDR2: LGHNT, FRNRAP. CDR3 sequence (DNA): TGTGCTAGTGGCCTAAGGACTAGCGGGTACTCCTACGAGCAGTACTTC. Protein: CASGLRTSGYSYEQYF.

The rearrangement joins TRBV4-1 to TRBJ2-7, with 12 bases identical to TRBD1. CDR1 and CDR2 (germline): MGHRA, YSYEKL. The CDR3 covers 16 residues. Losses at the gene ends were 4 bases for V and 4 bases for J; bases not matched to a gene: 8. CDR3 sequence (DNA): TGCGCCAGCAGCCGCCTCCCGGGACAGGGGGCATACGAGCAGTACTTC. This translates into CASSRLPGQGAYEQYF.

DNA of the CDR3: TGTGCCAGCAGTCCGCAAACCAGGACTAGCGGGAGGGCCGCATTGTACTTC. Translating gives CASSPQTRTSGRAALYF. The rearrangement joins TRBV27 to TRBJ2-7; 15 bases line up with TRBD2. Germline CDR1 is MNHEY and CDR2 is SMNVEV (reference sequence). V gave up 5 bases and J gave up 12 bases; unmatched junction bases: 17. The CDR3 covers 17 residues.

This clone was picked up a small number of times. This chain links TRBV5-4 with TRBJ2-3; 7 bases fit TRBD2. Germline CDR1 and CDR2: SGHNT and YYREEE (reference sequence). This CDR3 spans 14 amino acids. The V gene end was trimmed by 4 bases and the J gene end by 2 bases; junction bases not matched to a gene: 4. The CDR3 bases are TGTGCCAGCAGCCTGGGGACTAACACAGATACGCAGTATTTT. Translated, it gives CASSLGTNTDTQYF. Together with reference TRBV5-4 and TRBJ2-3, the CDR3 gives the full variable domain: ETGVTQSPTHLIKTRGQQVTLRCSSQSGHNTVSWYQQALGQGPQFIFQYYREEENGRGNFPPRFSGLQFPNYSSELNVNALELDDSALYLCASSLGTNTDTQYFGPGTRLTVL.

This clone was counted a few times. The chain has TRBV7-2 and TRBJ1-5, with D perhaps TRBD1 (5 bases). Germline CDR1 SGHTA, CDR2 FQGNSA. This CDR3 comprises 16 residues. Trimming shortened V by 1 base and J by 4 bases, and 14 bases separated the two germline ends. The CDR3 spells CASSLGDFNFNQPQHF. The CDR3 nucleotides are TGTGCCAGCAGCTTAGGGGACTTCAATTTTAATCAGCCCCAGCATTTT.

Here the CDR3 DNA reads TGTGCCAGCAGTTTTGAGCGGGGAAACATTCAGTACTTC. This translates into CASSFERGNIQYF. The V gene is TRBV6-6, the J gene TRBJ2-4; 7 bases are shared with TRBD2. The trim removed 4 bases at V and 6 bases at J, leaving 3 bases unmatched. Germline loops: CDR1 MNHNY, CDR2 SVGAGI (reference sequence). The CDR3 totals 13 residues.

The chain combines TRBV11-3 with TRBJ1-2, with 8 bases lining up with TRBD1. The V gene's germline CDR1 is SGHNT and CDR2 YENEEA. V dropped 5 bases and J dropped 1; count of bases not matched to a gene: 3. The CDR3 has 14 amino acids. The CDR3 DNA reads TGTGCCAGCAGCCGGACAGGGATTAACTATGGCTACACCTTC. This gives the protein CASSRTGINYGYTF.

The gene calls are TRBV10-2 and TRBJ2-3, with 9 bases identical to TRBD2. The germline gives CDR1 WSHSY, CDR2 SAAADI. Trimming removed 4 bases from V and 7 bases from J; junction bases left unmatched: 6. The CDR3 totals 14 residues. The CDR3: CASSVGGGANTQYF. The DNA for the CDR3 is TGCGCCAGCAGTGTCGGCGGGGGGGCAAATACGCAGTATTTT.

The J gene is TRBJ2-1, the V gene TRBV4-1, with 8 bases identical to TRBD2. The junction had 4 bases not matched to a gene; V was cut back by 4 bases and J by 2 bases. Per germline, CDR1 MGHRA and CDR2 YSYEKL. This CDR3 spans 15 amino acids. CDR3 sequence (DNA): TGCGCCAGCAGCCTAGCGGGGCAGACCTACAATGAGCAGTTCTTC. Residues: CASSLAGQTYNEQFF.

This clone was recorded once. The V call is TRBV5-1, the J call TRBJ2-3; D perhaps matches TRBD2 (6 bases). V lost 4 bases and J lost 2, with 17 bases in between. CDR3 size: 16 residues. Germline values: CDR1 SGHRS, CDR2 YFSETQ. In nucleotides, the CDR3 is TGCGCCAGCAGCCCGGGGTCTAGCGTGTACACAGATACGCAGTATTTT. Translating it yields CASSPGSSVYTDTQYF.

The DNA for the CDR3 is TGTGCCAGCAGCACCCAGCGGGAGGCCCTCCTGGAGCAGTACTTC. The encoded protein is CASSTQREALLEQYF. The chain carries TRBV21-1 and TRBJ2-7; TRBD2, as called in the table, went unchecked against the DNA. TRBV21-1 is a documented pseudogene. This CDR3 region has 15 residues.

V usage is TRBV5-6 and J usage is TRBJ1-1; no firm D call. Trimming pared 0 bases from V and 4 bases from J, leaving 4 bases between. This CDR3 is 12 amino acids long. The V gene's germline CDR1 is SGHDT and CDR2 YYEEEE. The CDR3 coding sequence is TGTGCCAGCAGCTTGGGCAGCACTGAAGCTTTCTTT. Translating it yields CASSLGSTEAFF.

CDR3 sequence (DNA): TGCAGAGCCCCTTGCAGGGGGAACACTGAAGCTTTCTTT. Its translation is CRAPCRGNTEAFF. The chain joins TRBV29-1 to TRBJ1-1; possible D gene TRBD1, 6 bases. This CDR3 has 13 amino acids. The V gene's germline CDR1 is SQVTM and CDR2 ANQGSEA.